This TCR beta chain was recorded in a study of blood T cell repertoires in COVID-19. Study information: Spain, Italy and the United States supplied samples that represented acute and convalescent COVID-19. PBMCs, B-cell-depleted T cells, or T cells were the source of the cDNA or gDNA that made up the material.

Original handling: Reference gene primer amplification in the assay estimated nucleated cell counts. The table came from immunoSEQ multiplex PCR; TCRdb's copy has only in-frame clones and leaves some out. V, J and clone size were drawn from that table, and D and trimming were deduced from the DNA. The sample lists about 170,000 clones; 80% to 90% were seen once. The germline gives CDR1 SGHNT, CDR2 YYREEE (reference sequence). Trimming cost V 4 bases and J 5 bases, with 18 bases left between them. This CDR3 spans 15 amino acids. The sequence was collected from a woman in her fifties or sixties in a cohort exposed to, infected with or recovered from COVID-19 (not recorded which). The source material was PBMCs or T cells enriched from blood (not recorded which). V usage is TRBV5-4 and J usage is TRBJ1-2; D not certain. The CDR3 DNA sequence: TGTGCCAGCAGCCCGGAGGGCAGAGGAGGTTATGGCTACACCTTC. Its translation: CASSPEGRGGYGYTF. The variable domain in full, with the rest retrieved from reference TRBV5-4 and TRBJ1-2, is ETGVTQSPTHLIKTRGQQVTLRCSSQSGHNTVSWYQQALGQGPQFIFQYYREEENGRGNFPPRFSGLQFPNYSSELNVNALELDDSALYLCASSPEGRGGYGYTFGSGTRLTVV.